What follows describes a single T cell receptor (beta chain). The antigen is unknown. These data belong to a study of type 1 regulatory T cells. MiXCR was run by TCRdb on the reads, yielding one entry per CDR3 protein. The data contain under 85,000 distinct CDR3 sequences, almost 50% of them singletons. The germline CDR1 and CDR2 sequences are SGHDN and FVKESK. This CDR3 contains 12 residues. The germline V and J ends were trimmed by 2 bases and 0 bases, with 0 bases remaining between them. The receptor was isolated from a human donor in good health. Sequences were obtained from cultured non-Tr1 T cells, either the whole culture or a sorted T cell fraction (not recorded which). The rearrangement links TRBV14 to TRBJ2-3; D is uncertain. The CDR3 loop reads CASSQSTDTQYF. In DNA form, the CDR3 reads TGTGCCAGCAGCCAAAGCACAGATACGCAGTATTTT. Drawing the rest from reference TRBV14 and TRBJ2-3, the complete variable domain is EAGVTQFPSHSVIEKGQTVTLRCDPISGHDNLYWYRRVMGKEIKFLLHFVKESKQDESGMPNNRFLAERTGGTYSTLKVQPAELEDSGVYFCASSQSTDTQYFGPGTRLTVL.